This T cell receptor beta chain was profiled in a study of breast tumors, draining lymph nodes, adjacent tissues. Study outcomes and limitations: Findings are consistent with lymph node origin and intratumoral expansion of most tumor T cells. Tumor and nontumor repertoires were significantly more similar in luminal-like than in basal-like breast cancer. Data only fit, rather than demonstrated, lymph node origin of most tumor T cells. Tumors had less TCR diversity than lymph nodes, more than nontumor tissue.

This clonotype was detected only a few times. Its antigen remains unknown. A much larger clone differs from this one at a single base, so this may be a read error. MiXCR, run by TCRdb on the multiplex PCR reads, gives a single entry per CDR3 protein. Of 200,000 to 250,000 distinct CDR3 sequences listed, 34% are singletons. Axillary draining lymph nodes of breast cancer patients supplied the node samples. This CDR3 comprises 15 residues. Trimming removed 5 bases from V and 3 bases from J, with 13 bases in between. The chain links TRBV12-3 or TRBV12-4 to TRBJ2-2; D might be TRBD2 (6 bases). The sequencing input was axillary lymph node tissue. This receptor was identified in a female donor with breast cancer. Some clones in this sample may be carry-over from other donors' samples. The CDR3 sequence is CASSDDGSYTGELFF. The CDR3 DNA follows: TGTGCCAGCAGTGACGACGGGAGCTACACCGGGGAGCTGTTTTTT.